The 20 T cell receptor beta chains in this list originate from one sample, sequenced in a study of a mutant IDH1 vaccine in newly diagnosed glioma. These receptors lack a known antigen. The table came from immunoSEQ multiplex PCR; TCRdb's copy has only in-frame clones and leaves some out. The repertoire has some 63,000 clones, 74% of them found once; the top ten carry roughly 5%. As for time point: week 35, safety follow-up. Topical imiquimod was applied with each vaccine dose, which held 300 ug of mutant IDH1 20-mer peptide. The specimen was PBMCs, collected from a glioma patient whose treatment included an IDH1 peptide vaccine. The receptors come from a man aged 50-60 years with glioma.

The chain combines TRBV19 with TRBJ1-1; 9 bases agree with TRBD1. The CDR3 extends over 16 amino acids. The V and J ends lost 2 bases and 5 bases, in that order; junction bases with no gene match: 9. Germline CDR1 LNHDA, CDR2 SQIVND (reference sequence). The CDR3 nucleotides are TGTGCCAGTAGTATACTGTCTCACAGGGGGCGGACTGAAGCTTTCTTT. This gives the protein CASSILSHRGRTEAFF.

The table lists this clone with a count of one. The rearrangement uses TRBV27 and TRBJ2-7; tentatively, D is TRBD1 or TRBD2 (5 bases each). The CDR3 contains 15 residues. Germline CDR1 MNHEY, CDR2 SMNVEV (reference sequence). V shed 2 bases and J shed 4 bases, with 15 bases lying between them. The CDR3 DNA reads as TGTGCCAGCAGTTTAAGACAGCAACCGGGGTACGAGCAGTACTTC. Its protein product is CASSLRQQPGYEQYF.

The chain employs TRBV10-3 and TRBJ2-7; D is unresolved. The CDR3 covers 12 residues. Germline V gene data show CDR1 as ENHRY and CDR2 as SYGVKD. The V gene lost 3 bases and the J gene lost 4 bases, with 7 bases spanning the gap. In DNA form, the CDR3 reads TGTGCCATCAGTGATTCGGAGTACGAGCAGTACTTC. It translates to CAISDSEYEQYF.

The V gene is TRBV30, the J gene TRBJ1-4, with D hard to call. V was trimmed by 2 bases and J by 0 bases, leaving 7 bases between them. The CDR3 consists of 14 residues. Germline V gene lookup returns CDR1 GTSNPN and CDR2 SVGIG (reference sequence). CDR3 sequence reads: CAWSYEATNEKLFF. CDR3 nucleotides: TGTGCCTGGAGTTATGAGGCAACTAATGAAAAACTGTTTTTT.

This rearrangement joins TRBV30 to TRBJ1-5; D call uncertain. Looked up from germline, CDR1 is GTSNPN and CDR2 is SVGIG (reference sequence). This CDR3 contains 14 residues. V was trimmed by 4 bases and J by 0 bases, leaving 10 bases between them. The CDR3 spells CAWTAPYSNQPQHF. CDR3 coding DNA: TGTGCCTGGACCGCACCCTATAGCAATCAGCCCCAGCATTTT.

The V and J genes are TRBV6-1 and TRBJ2-2, with unresolved D. This CDR3 comprises 14 residues. Trimming took off 6 bases at V and 3 bases at J, with 11 bases between the two ends. Looked up from germline, CDR1 is MNHNS and CDR2 is SASEGT. CDR3 region: CASSPGQHTGELFF. CDR3 in DNA: TGTGCCAGCAGCCCGGGCCAGCACACCGGGGAGCTGTTTTTT.

This chain joins TRBV30 and TRBJ1-1; D is undetermined. The CDR3 spans 14 residues. V shed 0 bases and J shed 1 base, with 9 bases lying between them. The germline CDR1 and CDR2 sequences are GTSNPN and SVGIG (reference sequence). CDR3 coding DNA: TGTGCCTGGAGTGTCTCTGTTGGGAACACTGAAGCTTTCTTT. This codes for CAWSVSVGNTEAFF.

The chain combines TRBV30 with TRBJ1-1, with D maybe TRBD1 (5 bases). The CDR3 spans 14 residues. From germline, CDR1 is GTSNPN and CDR2 SVGIG (reference sequence). Trimming removed 3 bases from V and 8 bases from J, with 19 bases in between. The CDR3 bases are TGTGCCTGGAGGGAGGGGCAGGTACGCATGGAAGCTTTCTTT. This encodes CAWREGQVRMEAFF.

CDR3: CASSLRGGGNNQPQHF. CDR3 coding DNA: TGTGCCAGTAGTCTCCGAGGCGGCGGAAACAATCAGCCCCAGCATTTT. This chain connects TRBV19 to TRBJ1-5; D is unclear. Germline loops: CDR1 LNHDA, CDR2 SQIVND (reference sequence). The CDR3 length is 16 residues. With 5 bases removed from V and 3 bases from J, the gap between germline ends came to 17 bases. The whole variable domain, filled in from reference TRBV19 and TRBJ1-5, reads DGGITQSPKYLFRKEGQNVTLSCEQNLNHDAMYWYRQDPGQGLRLIYYSQIVNDFQKGDIAEGYSVSREKKESFPLTVTSAQKNPTAFYLCASSLRGGGNNQPQHFGDGTRLSIL.

This clone has only one observation. CDR3 loop: CASSPATGNQVDQHF. The CDR3 bases are TGTGCCAGCTCACCAGCGACAGGTAATCAGGTTGACCAGCATTTT. The chain recombines TRBV18 with TRBJ1-5; D perhaps matches TRBD1 (6 bases). Looked up from germline, CDR1 is KGHSH and CDR2 is LQKENI. V gave up 2 bases and J gave up 12 bases, with 20 bases separating them. This CDR3 has 15 amino acids.

The V and J genes are TRBV6-1 and TRBJ2-2, with a possible D match to TRBD1 (5 bases). Per the germline V gene, CDR1 is MNHNS and CDR2 is SASEGT. V was shortened by 1 base and J by 6 bases, with 12 bases between the two germline ends. CDR3 length equals 15 residues. Here the CDR3 reads CASSEVGRAAGELFF. For the CDR3, the DNA is TGTGCCAGCAGTGAAGTGGGCAGGGCGGCCGGGGAGCTGTTTTTT.

This clone was counted once. The CDR3 nucleotides are TGCGCCAGCAGTGAGGCAGGCGACTATGGCTACACCTTC. Protein sequence: CASSEAGDYGYTF. The V and J genes are TRBV5-1 and TRBJ1-2; D call uncertain. This CDR3 comprises 13 residues. Germline V gene sequence: CDR1 SGHRS, CDR2 YFSETQ. Trimming removed 5 bases at V and 3 bases at J, with 11 bases between.

This clone was counted only a few times. This chain connects TRBV7-8 to TRBJ2-7; tentative D call: TRBD2 (7 bases). Per the germline V gene, CDR1 is SGHVS and CDR2 is FQNEAQ. The CDR3 consists of 14 residues. V lost 5 bases and J lost 2, with 13 bases in between. The CDR3 DNA sequence: TGTGCCAGCAGCAGGCGGGGGCAAACCTACGAGCAGTACTTC. Its translation is CASSRRGQTYEQYF.

The rearrangement uses TRBV5-6 and TRBJ2-4, with D perhaps given as TRBD1 or TRBD2 (6 bases each). V gave up 0 bases and J gave up 2 bases, with 21 bases separating them. The CDR3 has 19 residues. In germline, CDR1 is SGHDT, CDR2 YYEEEE. CDR3 bases: TGTGCCAGCAGCTTGGGACAGGCCCTGTTCGGGGGAACCAAAAACATTCAGTACTTC. Residues: CASSLGQALFGGTKNIQYF.

This clone was counted once. The genes are TRBV10-3 and TRBJ1-4; D is unresolved. Germline lookup yields CDR1 ENHRY and CDR2 SYGVKD. There are 14 residues in the CDR3. The V and J ends lost 0 bases and 8 bases respectively, with 10 bases between them. CDR3 DNA: TGTGCCATCAGTGAGTCTTTGGACCCCGAAAAACTGTTTTTT. As protein: CAISESLDPEKLFF.

This chain connects TRBV27 to TRBJ2-2; D is ambiguous. Germline V gives CDR1 MNHEY, CDR2 SMNVEV (reference sequence). V was cut by 5 bases and J by 1 base, with 11 bases left in between. This CDR3 spans 15 amino acids. The CDR3 DNA reads as TGTGCCAGCAGTAGATTCATCGAGAACACCGGGGAGCTGTTTTTT. It specifies CASSRFIENTGELFF.

As to this clone: Additional DNA sequences in this sample encode the identical CDR3. J is TRBJ2-7 and V is TRBV2; D gene uncertain. Deletions cut 4 bases from V and 1 base from J, with 11 bases between. Per germline, CDR1 SNHLY and CDR2 FYNNEI. The CDR3 runs to 14 residues. The CDR3 region has the DNA TGTGCCAGCAGTGCGGGCAGCCTTTCCTACGAGCAGTACTTC. Residues: CASSAGSLSYEQYF.

In its sample, this clone was seen a few times. CDR3 residues: CASSPVDVGYTF. CDR3 sequence (DNA): TGTGCCAGCAGCCCGGTAGACGTCGGCTACACCTTC. The chain couples TRBV9 to TRBJ1-2; D not resolved. Looked up from germline, CDR1 is SGDLS and CDR2 is YYNGEE. The CDR3 consists of 12 residues. The ends were cut back, 4 bases at V and 8 bases at J, with 12 bases in the middle.

This sequence joins TRBV14 and TRBJ2-1, with 7 bases identical to TRBD2. Trimming cost V 1 base and J 14 bases; bases outside gene matches: 11. Germline CDR1 SGHDN, CDR2 FVKESK. This CDR3 spans 14 amino acids. The CDR3 DNA is TGTGCCAGCAGCCAAGCCGGTCGGCGGGGGACGGAGTTCTTC. Translated, it gives CASSQAGRRGTEFF.

The chain carries TRBV18 and TRBJ1-2; possible D gene TRBD1, 6 bases. Trimming took 2 bases from V and 3 from J, leaving 13 bases between them. There are 15 residues in the CDR3. The germline V gene encodes CDR1 KGHSH and CDR2 LQKENI. The CDR3 DNA sequence: TGTGCCAGCTCACCAGGACAGTCATTGGACTATGGCTACACCTTC. Translating it yields CASSPGQSLDYGYTF.